Listed below are T cell receptor beta chains from one sample, sequenced in a study of blood T cell repertoires in COVID-19. The data were produced by immunoSEQ multiplex PCR, yet TCRdb's version contains in-frame clones alone and is incomplete. Of 30,000 to 35,000 clones listed, 70% to 90% are singletons. The sequenced material came from peripheral blood. The receptors shown here come from a man in his sixties with COVID-19, enrolled during active disease. CDR3s include the opening cysteine and the closing phenylalanine or tryptophan. Fields, in order: V gene, D gene, J gene, clone size, CDR3 DNA, CDR3 protein. D genes are given only for firm matches. Expanded clones get a size class; other rows say once, few or many, or leave the size out.

TRBV3-1/TRBV3-2,-,TRBJ2-3,-,TGTGCCAACAGCCCCCCTGGCCAGCGGGGCACAGATACGCAGTATTTT,CANSPPGQRGTDTQYF
TRBV19,-,TRBJ2-3,once,TGTGCCAGTAGTATAAGGGTGGGGACACCTCCTCGCACAGATACGCAGTATTTT,CASSIRVGTPPRTDTQYF
TRBV5-5,-,TRBJ2-5,once,TGTGCCAGCAGCTTGGTGCCGGTTGGGGCGACCCAGTACTTC,CASSLVPVGATQYF
TRBV30,-,TRBJ2-7,-,TGTGCCTGGAATCGGGACACCTACTACGAGCAGTACTTC,CAWNRDTYYEQYF
TRBV19,-,TRBJ1-1,-,TGTGCCAGTAGTTATAGTTCCACTGAAGCTTTCTTT,CASSYSSTEAFF
TRBV6-2/TRBV6-3,TRBD1,TRBJ1-5,-,TGTGCCAGCAGTTACTACAGGGGTCCGCAGCCCCAGCATTTT,CASSYYRGPQPQHF
TRBV24-1,TRBD2,TRBJ2-5,-,TGTGCCACCAGTGATAGCACCGGGACTAGCGGAGAGACCCAGTACTTC,CATSDSTGTSGETQYF
TRBV5-1,TRBD1,TRBJ1-2,-,TGCGCCAGCAGCGGAACCAGGGGGCTTAACTATGGCTACACCTTC,CASSGTRGLNYGYTF
TRBV28,-,TRBJ2-2,-,TGTGCCAGCAGGAAAGGGGGTTCGGGAACCGGGGAGCTGTTTTTT,CASRKGGSGTGELFF
TRBV10-3,-,TRBJ1-2,few,TGTGCCATCAGTGAGTCGACTGGCAGGGTCAATGGCTACACCTTC,CAISESTGRVNGYTF
TRBV30,-,TRBJ1-5,-,TGTGCCTGGCAAAGAACAGGAGGGGCCCAGCCCCAGCATTTT,CAWQRTGGAQPQHF
TRBV5-4,-,TRBJ1-1,-,TGTGCCAGCAGCCCCCCCTCCCTGAACACTGAAGCTTTCTTT,CASSPPSLNTEAFF
TRBV2,TRBD2,TRBJ2-7,-,TGTGCCAGCAGTAAACGAATGGCCCTGACTAGCGGGATGGAGTACGAGCAGTACTTC,CASSKRMALTSGMEYEQYF
TRBV5-1,TRBD2,TRBJ2-5,-,TGCGCCAGCAGCTCCCGACTAGCGGGAGAGGGCGAGACCCAGTACTTC,CASSSRLAGEGETQYF
TRBV10-1,-,TRBJ2-3,-,TGCGCCAGCAGCGTACATGGCCAGGCTCTTAGCACAGATACGCAGTATTTT,CASSVHGQALSTDTQYF
TRBV19,TRBD2,TRBJ2-2,-,TGTGCCAGTAGTTTTGGTGTCCGGGAGGTACACGGGGAGCTGTTTTTT,CASSFGVREVHGELFF
TRBV12-5,-,TRBJ1-6,-,TGTGCTAGTGGTTTGGCTACTCGGGAGGGTCGGTCACCCCTCCACTTT,CASGLATREGRSPLHF
TRBV7-8,TRBD2,TRBJ2-3,-,TGTGCCAGCAGCTTAGCGGGAGGGAGGTACACAGATACGCAGTATTTT,CASSLAGGRYTDTQYF
TRBV18,TRBD1,TRBJ1-5,-,TGTGCCAGCTCCCCTACAGGGGGCCGCAATCAGCCCCAGCATTTT,CASSPTGGRNQPQHF
TRBV6-6,-,TRBJ1-4,-,TGTGCCAGCCGAGATAGTCGTGAAAAACTGTTTTTT,CASRDSREKLFF
TRBV9,TRBD2,TRBJ2-3,-,TGTGCCAGCAGCGTAACTAGCGGGCTGGGAGATACGCAGTATTTT,CASSVTSGLGDTQYF
TRBV27,-,TRBJ2-7,-,TGTGCCAGCAGTTACCCCGGGGGCTACGAGCAGTACTTC,CASSYPGGYEQYF
TRBV19,-,TRBJ1-4,few,TGTGCCAGTAGTCTAAAACAGGCTATAAATGAAAAACTGTTTTTT,CASSLKQAINEKLFF
TRBV5-1,TRBD1,TRBJ1-4,-,TGCGCCAGCAGCTTGGCAGGGGGGGAAAAACTGTTTTTT,CASSLAGGEKLFF
TRBV12-3/TRBV12-4,-,TRBJ1-1,-,TGTGCCAGCAGAACCACAGGGCCTGGTGAAGCTTTCTTT,CASRTTGPGEAFF
TRBV7-9,TRBD2,TRBJ2-1,-,TGTGCCAGCAGCTTATTCGGGACTAGCGGGAACAATGAGCAGTTCTTC,CASSLFGTSGNNEQFF
TRBV7-9,-,TRBJ1-1,few,TGTGCCAGCAGCCATAACCAGCGGACTGAAGCTTTCTTT,CASSHNQRTEAFF
TRBV30,-,TRBJ1-2,-,TGTGCCTGGAGTGTAGGCTTCGGGTATGGCTACACCTTC,CAWSVGFGYGYTF
TRBV28,TRBD1,TRBJ1-1,-,TGTGCCAGCAGTGCAGGGGGCTCGGTCACTGAAGCTTTCTTT,CASSAGGSVTEAFF
TRBV2,TRBD1,TRBJ1-1,-,TGTGCCAGCAGTGAGGGGTCAGGGGGCGGCGGAGCTTTCTTT,CASSEGSGGGGAFF
TRBV18,-,TRBJ1-4,-,TGTGCCAGCTCACCGCGAGCAACTAATGAAAAACTGTTTTTT,CASSPRATNEKLFF
TRBV28,-,TRBJ1-2,-,TGTGCCAGCAGCTATTCTTACTATGGCTACACCTTC,CASSYSYYGYTF
TRBV28,-,TRBJ2-7,-,TGTGCCAGCAGTTTAGGGGCCCTCGGCGAGCAGTACTTC,CASSLGALGEQYF
TRBV3-1/TRBV3-2,-,TRBJ1-4,-,TGTGCCAGCAGCCAGGTGGGGCAGTTCTATGAAAAACTGTTTTTT,CASSQVGQFYEKLFF
TRBV7-9,TRBD1,TRBJ2-2,few,TGTGCCAGCTTGGACAGGGAGAACACCGGGGAGCTGTTTTTT,CASLDRENTGELFF
TRBV11-2,TRBD1,TRBJ2-2,few,TGTGCCAGCAGCCTCCGCCAGGGGGCCGGCGGGGAGCTGTTTTTT,CASSLRQGAGGELFF
TRBV11-2,TRBD1,TRBJ1-2,-,TGTGCCAGCAGCTTAGCTGTCGGGACAGGGCATGGCTACACCTTC,CASSLAVGTGHGYTF
TRBV13,TRBD1,TRBJ1-2,-,TGTGCCAGCAGCTTAGGTCCCTCAGGGGGAGATTCTAACTATGGCTACACCTTC,CASSLGPSGGDSNYGYTF
TRBV11-3,-,TRBJ2-3,once,TGTGCCAGCAGCTTATGTTGGACCTCCCGGTGGTGGGAGTCAGATACGCAGTATTTT,CASSLCWTSRWWESDTQYF